The entry below gives a single TCR beta chain sequence along with its context. V was pared by 2 bases and J by 6 bases, with 13 bases between. The CDR3 is 15 amino acids. Germline V gene data show CDR1 as MNHNS and CDR2 as SASEGT. Since all of the isolated RNA was reverse transcribed, expressed TCRB transcripts were what got sequenced. Samples of naive, central memory and regulatory T cells yielded a mean of about 3.7 million reads. Method: immunoSEQ multiplex PCR; TCRdb's copy keeps in-frame clones and lacks some. The sample has around 140,000 clones, roughly 9.3% seen once. This sample stems from a study of beta chain features in type 1 diabetes. CD4+ cells of the naive, central memory, regulatory and stem cell-like memory types were sorted via CD45RO/CCR7/CD25/CD127/CD95/CD27.

The sequenced material came from central memory CD4+ T cells from blood. The V gene is TRBV6-1, the J gene TRBJ2-2; D remains ambiguous. The origin of this receptor is a woman aged 40 to 50 in good health. The CDR3 loop reads CASSELPSNPGELFF. The CDR3 bases are TGTGCCAGCAGTGAACTCCCCAGTAATCCCGGGGAGCTGTTTTTT.